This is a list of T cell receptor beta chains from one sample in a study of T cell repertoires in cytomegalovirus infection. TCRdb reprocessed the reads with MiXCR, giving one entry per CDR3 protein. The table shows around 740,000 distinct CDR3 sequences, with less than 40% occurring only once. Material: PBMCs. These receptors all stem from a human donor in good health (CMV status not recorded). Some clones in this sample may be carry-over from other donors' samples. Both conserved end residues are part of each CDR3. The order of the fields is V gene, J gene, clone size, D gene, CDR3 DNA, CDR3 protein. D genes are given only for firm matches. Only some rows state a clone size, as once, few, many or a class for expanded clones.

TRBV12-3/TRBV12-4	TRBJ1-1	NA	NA	TGTGCCAGCAGTTTAGCGATCCAGGGTGGCCTAGGGATAACTGAAGCTTTCTTT	CASSLAIQGGLGITEAFF
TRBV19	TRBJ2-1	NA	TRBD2	TGTGCCAGTAGTACGTCCGGTGGGACTAGCGGGATATACGAGCAGTTCTTC	CASSTSGGTSGIYEQFF
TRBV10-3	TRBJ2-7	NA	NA	TGTGCCTCCAGGAATCCGTCGGGCGAGCAGTACTTC	CASRNPSGEQYF
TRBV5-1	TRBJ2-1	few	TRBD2	TGCGCCAGCAGCTTCCTAGCGGGAGTTAAGGGGGATGAGCAGTTCTTC	CASSFLAGVKGDEQFF
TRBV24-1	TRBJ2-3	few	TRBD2	TGTGCCACCAGTGACCGCGGACTAGCGGGAGGGCAAGACACAGATACGCAGTATTTT	CATSDRGLAGGQDTDTQYF
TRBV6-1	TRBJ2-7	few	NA	TGTGCCAGCAGTGAACGGGGAACTACCTACGAGCAGTACTTC	CASSERGTTYEQYF
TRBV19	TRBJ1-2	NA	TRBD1	TGTGCCAGTACCGACCGCCCCGCAGGGGGCCCTAACTATGGCTACACCTTC	CASTDRPAGGPNYGYTF
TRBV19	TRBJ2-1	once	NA	TGTGCCAGTATTATCGAGGTAGTCTCCTACAATGAGCAGTTCTTC	CASIIEVVSYNEQFF
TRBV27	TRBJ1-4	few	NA	TGTGCCAGCAGTTTAACCGATGGGACGGCAAGGACTGAAAAACTGTTTTTT	CASSLTDGTARTEKLFF
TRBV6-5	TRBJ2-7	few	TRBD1	TGTGCCAGCAGTTTGACAGGGGGCAGATACGAGCAGTACTTC	CASSLTGGRYEQYF
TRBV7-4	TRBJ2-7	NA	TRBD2	TGTGCCAGCAGCGTCCTCCCGGGACTAGGCGAGAAGTACTTC	CASSVLPGLGEKYF
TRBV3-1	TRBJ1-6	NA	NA	TGTGCCAGCAGCCCGGACATTAGTTCGTCACCCCTCCACTTT	CASSPDISSSPLHF
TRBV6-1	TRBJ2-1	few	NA	TGTGCCAGCAGTGAAATCCATGAGCAGTTCTTC	CASSEIHEQFF
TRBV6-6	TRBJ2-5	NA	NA	TGTGCCAGCAAGGGAGACGGGGTAGGGACCCAGTACTTC	CASKGDGVGTQYF
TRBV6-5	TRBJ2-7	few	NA	TGTGCCAGCAGTTATTTCCAAAGCTCCTACGAGCAGTACTTC	CASSYFQSSYEQYF
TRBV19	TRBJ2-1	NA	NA	TGTGCCAGTAGTATACAAGGGGGAAGGGCATACAATGAGCAGTTCTTC	CASSIQGGRAYNEQFF
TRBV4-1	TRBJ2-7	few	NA	TGCGCCAGCAGCCCGAATCACCCGGGGAATCTCTACGAGCAGTACTTC	CASSPNHPGNLYEQYF
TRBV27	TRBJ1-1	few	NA	TGTGCCAGCAGTTTATTTGGGGCCGCGAACACTGAAGCTTTCTTT	CASSLFGAANTEAFF
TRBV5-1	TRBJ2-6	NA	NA	TGCGCCAGCAGCTTGGATGGCAGCTCTGGGGCCAACGTCCTGACTTTC	CASSLDGSSGANVLTF
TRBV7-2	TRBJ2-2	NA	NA	TGTGCCAGCATCTTCGAGGCCCTGATCGGGGAGCGGTTTTTT	CASIFEALIGERFF
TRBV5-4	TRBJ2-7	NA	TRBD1	TGTGCCAGCAGAACAAAAGGACAGGGTTCCTACGAGCAGTACTTC	CASRTKGQGSYEQYF
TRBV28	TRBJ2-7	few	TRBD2	TGTGCCAGCAGTTCATCTAGCGGGCCAGTGGGGGGTGAGCAGTACTTC	CASSSSSGPVGGEQYF
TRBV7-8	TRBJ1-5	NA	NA	TGTGCCAGCAGCTTAACAGACAGGCAGCCCCAGCATTTT	CASSLTDRQPQHF
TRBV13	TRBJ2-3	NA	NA	TGTGCCATCAGCCAACGGGGCACATATACGCAGTATTTT	CAISQRGTYTQYF
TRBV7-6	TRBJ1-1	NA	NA	TGTGCCAGCAGCTTGGGCAATGCTGCAGAAGCTTTCTTT	CASSLGNAAEAFF
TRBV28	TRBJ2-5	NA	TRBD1	TGTGCCAGCAGTTACGACAGGGTTGATGGAGAGACCCAGTACTTC	CASSYDRVDGETQYF
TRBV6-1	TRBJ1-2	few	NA	TGTGCCAGCAGTCAAGCAGTCGCGGCTCACTATGGCTACACCTTC	CASSQAVAAHYGYTF
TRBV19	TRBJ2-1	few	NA	TGTGCCAGTAGTACGAATGGCGGGGTCTACAATGAGCAGTTCTTC	CASSTNGGVYNEQFF
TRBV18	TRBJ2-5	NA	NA	TGTGCCAGCTCCCCGACAGGCCACGGAGAGACCCAGTACTTC	CASSPTGHGETQYF
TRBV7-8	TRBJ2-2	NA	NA	TGTGCCAGCAACACTTATCTGGGAATCTCGAACACCGGGGAGCTGTTTTTT	CASNTYLGISNTGELFF
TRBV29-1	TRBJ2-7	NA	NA	TGCAGCGTTGGCAAACAGGGTTTCCACGAGCAGTACTTC	CSVGKQGFHEQYF
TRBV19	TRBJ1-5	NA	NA	TGTGCCAGTAGTATTTGGGCAGACCAAACAAATCAGCCCCAGCATTTT	CASSIWADQTNQPQHF
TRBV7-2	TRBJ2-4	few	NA	TGTGCCAGCAGCTTAACGGGGGCTGCCAAAAACATTCAGTACTTC	CASSLTGAAKNIQYF
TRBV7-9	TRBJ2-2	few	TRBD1	TGTGCCAGCAGCTTAGTGGACAGGGGGGCCACCGGGGAGCTGTTTTTT	CASSLVDRGATGELFF
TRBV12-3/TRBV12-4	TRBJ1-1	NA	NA	TGTGCCACCGGGGCAGGGCCAATCAATACTGAAGCTTTCTTT	CATGAGPINTEAFF
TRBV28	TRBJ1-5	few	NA	TGTGCCAGCAGTCCCGCAGAAGGGATGAATCAGCCCCAGCATTTT	CASSPAEGMNQPQHF
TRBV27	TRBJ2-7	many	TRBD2	TGTGCCAGCACCTTCTCTGCGGGAGGCAAGATCTACGAGCAGTACTTC	CASTFSAGGKIYEQYF
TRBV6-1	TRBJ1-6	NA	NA	TGTGCCAGCAGTGACTCAGATAGCTCCTATAATTCACCCCTCCACTTT	CASSDSDSSYNSPLHF
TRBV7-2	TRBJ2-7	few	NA	TGTGCCAGCAGCTCCCTGACTAGCTACGAGCAGTACTTC	CASSSLTSYEQYF
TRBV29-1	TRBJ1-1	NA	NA	TGCAGCGTTGACAATGAATATTTCTTT	CSVDNEYFF
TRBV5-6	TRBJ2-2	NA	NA	TGTGCCAGCAGCCCCCCGAGCACCGGGGAGCTGTTTTTT	CASSPPSTGELFF
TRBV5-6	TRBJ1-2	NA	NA	TGTGCCAGCAGCTTGGTTCGGCGCCCCTATGGCTACACCTTC	CASSLVRRPYGYTF